A single sample is the source of the 24 T cell receptor beta chains below, sequenced in a study of T cell responses to AZD1222 COVID-19 vaccine. Some clones are missing from TCRdb's copy, which holds only in-frame ones; the method was immunoSEQ multiplex PCR. The sample includes over 150,000 clones, about nine tenths seen only once; the top ten take approximately 1.5%. The sample in question was peripheral blood, obtained on day 0 of AZD1222 vaccination. These receptors came from an adult in good health.

This clone was detected once. The rearrangement joins TRBV3-1 (or the pseudogene TRBV3-2) to TRBJ1-4, with a possible D match to TRBD1 (6 bases). V was trimmed by 4 bases and J by 5 bases, leaving 11 bases between them. CDR1 LGHDT and CDR2 YNNKEL come from the germline V gene (reference sequence). The CDR3 extends over 14 amino acids. DNA for the CDR3: TGTGCCAGCAGCCCAACAGGGACGAATGAAAAACTGTTTTTT. It translates to CASSPTGTNEKLFF.

This clone was observed a few times. The rearrangement joins TRBV10-3 to TRBJ2-2; TRBD1 matches at 9 bases. J gave up 4 bases and V 7 bases, and 10 bases lay outside the gene matches. Germline V gene data show CDR1 as ENHRY and CDR2 as SYGVKD. The CDR3 loop spans 16 amino acids. CDR3 in amino acids: CAITPRGQGITGELFF. The CDR3 nucleotides are TGTGCCATCACCCCGAGGGGACAGGGTATCACCGGGGAGCTGTTTTTT.

The chain recombines TRBV19 with TRBJ1-6; 7 bases match TRBD1. Germline CDR1 reads LNHDA; CDR2 reads SQIVND (reference sequence). CDR3 length: 16 residues. V shed 3 bases and J 4 bases; nucleotides not matched to a gene: 6. CDR3 loop: CASSMGQSIYNSPLHF. The DNA of the CDR3 is TGTGCCAGTAGTATGGGACAGTCAATTTATAATTCACCCCTCCACTTT.

The CDR3 spells CASSLGSTYTEAFF. The CDR3 DNA reads TGCGCCAGCAGCTTGGGGTCCACCTACACTGAAGCTTTCTTT. The rearrangement uses TRBV5-1 and TRBJ1-1; no firm D call. V lost 0 bases, J lost 3 bases, and 9 bases lay in between. Looked up from germline, CDR1 is SGHRS and CDR2 is YFSETQ. This CDR3 has 14 residues.

This chain uses TRBV7-6 with TRBJ1-4, with TRBD1 matching 7 bases. J gave up 4 bases and V 1 base, and 6 bases lay outside the gene matches. CDR1 and CDR2 from the germline V gene are SGHVS and FNYEAQ. The CDR3 has 16 amino acids. The CDR3 reads CASSLDPGQDNEKLFF. For the CDR3, the DNA is TGTGCCAGCAGCTTAGACCCCGGACAGGATAATGAAAAACTGTTTTTT.

The chain links TRBV15 to TRBJ1-5, with D uncertain. Germline V gives CDR1 LNHNV, CDR2 YYDKDF (reference sequence). This CDR3 is 14 amino acids long. V lost 8 bases and J 0 bases, leaving 11 bases between the germline ends. In DNA form, the CDR3 reads TGTGCCACCGCCCCAGGTATTAGCAATCAGCCCCAGCATTTT. This encodes CATAPGISNQPQHF.

The CDR3 region has the DNA TGTGCCAGTCGGTGGGGGTTCTATCAGCCCCAGCATTTT. Protein: CASRWGFYQPQHF. The chain carries TRBV19 and TRBJ1-5; D possibly corresponds to TRBD1 (5 bases). Germline V gene data show CDR1 as LNHDA and CDR2 as SQIVND (reference sequence). This CDR3 region has 13 residues. Trimming took 8 bases from V and 5 from J, leaving 13 bases between them.

This rearrangement joins TRBV5-1 to TRBJ1-1; D gene uncertain. V lost 3 bases to trimming and J lost 0 bases, with 6 bases between them. The length of the CDR3 is 13 residues. Germline V gene sequence: CDR1 SGHRS, CDR2 YFSETQ. The CDR3 DNA is TGCGCCAGCAGCTATATCATGAACACTGAAGCTTTCTTT. Amino acid sequence: CASSYIMNTEAFF.

V usage is TRBV29-1 and J usage is TRBJ1-1; D unresolved. V was clipped by 2 bases and J by 11 bases, with 9 bases between them. The CDR3 runs 10 residues. The germline gives CDR1 SQVTM, CDR2 ANQGSEA. DNA of the CDR3: TGCAGCGTTGAAAAGGTAGACGCTTTCTTT. It is translated as CSVEKVDAFF.

This clone was seen once. Here the CDR3 reads CASSSTIRDRGIEGYTF. The DNA for the CDR3 is TGTGCCAGCAGTTCGACGATCCGGGACAGGGGTATCGAAGGCTACACCTTC. This chain connects TRBV28 to TRBJ1-2; 10 bases line up with TRBD1. The length of the CDR3 is 17 residues. The germline V gene has CDR1 MDHEN and CDR2 SYDVKM. With 4 bases clipped from V and 8 bases from J, the junction kept 16 bases outside the gene matches.

The chain employs TRBV28 and TRBJ2-7, with 12 bases identical to TRBD2. V trimming: 6 bases; J trimming: 0 bases; junction bases outside the gene matches: 3. There are 15 residues in the CDR3. Germline values: CDR1 MDHEN, CDR2 SYDVKM. This CDR3 is CASRLAGGTSYEQYF. Here the CDR3 DNA reads TGTGCCAGCAGGCTAGCGGGGGGGACCTCCTACGAGCAGTACTTC.

A single count supports this clone. This chain connects TRBV6-1 to TRBJ2-4; D gene ambiguous. Germline CDR1 reads MNHNS; CDR2 reads SASEGT. V shed 0 bases and J shed 7 bases, with 4 bases lying between them. The CDR3 runs 12 residues. The CDR3 reads CASSEAANIQYF. In DNA, the CDR3 is TGTGCCAGCAGTGAAGCGGCCAACATTCAGTACTTC.

V usage is TRBV4-1 and J usage is TRBJ1-5, with 8 bases aligning to TRBD1. Germline assignment: CDR1 MGHRA and CDR2 YSYEKL. CDR3 length: 15 residues. Trimming took 6 bases from V and 3 from J; bases not matched to a gene: 7. The CDR3 nucleotides are TGCGCCAGCAGTCAGGACAGGGTAAACAATCAGCCCCAGCATTTT. It encodes CASSQDRVNNQPQHF.

The V gene is TRBV6-5, the J gene TRBJ1-2; D call uncertain. V was cut by 5 bases and J by 3 bases, with 16 bases left in between. CDR3 size: 15 residues. Germline V lookup: CDR1 MNHEY, CDR2 SVGAGI. CDR3 bases: TGTGCCAGCAGTACCCAAATGCCGAGGGACTATGGCTACACCTTC. Residues: CASSTQMPRDYGYTF.

This chain joins TRBV5-4 and TRBJ2-7; 9 positions match TRBD1. CDR3 length equals 17 residues. Germline loops: CDR1 SGHNT, CDR2 YYREEE (reference sequence). The V gene end was trimmed by 0 bases and the J gene end by 11 bases; junction bases not matched to a gene: 18. This CDR3 reads CASSLGGVGTGPIRKYF. For the CDR3, the DNA is TGTGCCAGCAGCTTGGGGGGGGTCGGGACAGGGCCTATACGGAAGTACTTC.

V is TRBV6-5 and J is TRBJ1-2; D gene uncertain. The CDR3 is made up of 14 amino acids. The ends were cut back, 4 bases at V and 0 bases at J, with 9 bases in the middle. The germline CDR1 and CDR2 sequences are MNHEY and SVGAGI. CDR3 in amino acids: CASSLTAANYGYTF. DNA for the CDR3: TGTGCCAGCAGTTTGACGGCAGCTAACTATGGCTACACCTTC.

This rearrangement joins TRBV5-1 to TRBJ2-3; TRBD1 might be the D (6 bases). Germline loops: CDR1 SGHRS, CDR2 YFSETQ. The CDR3 consists of 15 residues. V was clipped by 4 bases and J by 1 base, with 13 bases between them. The CDR3, as DNA: TGCGCCAGCAGCGTCTACAGGGCGGGCACAGATACGCAGTATTTT. Protein: CASSVYRAGTDTQYF.

The V and J genes are TRBV28 and TRBJ1-2, with D possibly being TRBD1 (6 bases). Deletions cut 3 bases from V and 8 bases from J, with 13 bases between. Germline V gene data show CDR1 as MDHEN and CDR2 as SYDVKM. This CDR3 spans 13 amino acids. The DNA of the CDR3 is TGTGCCAGCAGTTTGAGGACAGTGGGAGGCTACACCTTC. Translation gives CASSLRTVGGYTF.

The chain couples TRBV19 to TRBJ1-6, with D hard to call. V gave up 2 bases and J gave up 7 bases, with 9 bases separating them. This CDR3 is built from 14 residues. CDR1 LNHDA and CDR2 SQIVND come from the germline V gene (reference sequence). The DNA of the CDR3 is TGTGCCAGTAGTATAAGTCAGCCCAATTCACCCCTCCACTTT. Protein: CASSISQPNSPLHF.

The rearrangement links TRBV7-3 to TRBJ2-5; no reliable D call. V was trimmed by 5 bases and J by 1 base, leaving 8 bases between them. The CDR3 extends over 13 amino acids. Germline V lookup: CDR1 SGHTA, CDR2 FQGTGA. Here the CDR3 reads CASSPSPQETQYF. CDR3 DNA sequence: TGTGCCAGCAGCCCCTCCCCCCAAGAGACCCAGTACTTC.

The rearrangement joins TRBV6-4 to TRBJ2-3; 10 bases align to TRBD2. The CDR3 is 15 amino acids. Germline V gives CDR1 MRHNA, CDR2 SNTAGT. V trimming: 2 bases; J trimming: 4 bases; junction bases outside the gene matches: 3. The CDR3 loop is CASSDGSGGADTQYF. The DNA of the CDR3 is TGTGCCAGCAGTGACGGAAGCGGGGGGGCAGATACGCAGTATTTT.

This chain connects TRBV11-2 to TRBJ2-7; TRBD1 aligns across 9 bases. This CDR3 region has 16 residues. Germline V CDR1 and CDR2: SGHAT, FQNNGV. Trimming removed 2 bases from V and 7 bases from J; junction bases left unmatched: 12. This CDR3 is CASSLYTGGRPLEQYF. Written as DNA, the CDR3 is TGTGCCAGCAGCTTATATACAGGGGGCAGACCCTTAGAGCAGTACTTC.

The J gene is TRBJ1-2, the V gene TRBV10-3; 7 bases fit TRBD1. CDR3 size: 13 residues. Germline CDR1 ENHRY, CDR2 SYGVKD. V was pared by 2 bases and J by 7 bases, with 4 bases of the junction left unmatched. Here the CDR3 DNA reads TGTGCCATCAGTGAGCCGACAGGGTTTGGCTACACCTTC. This codes for CAISEPTGFGYTF.

V is TRBV3-1 (or the pseudogene TRBV3-2) and J is TRBJ1-5; 9 bases align to TRBD1. With V trimmed by 4 bases and J by 5 bases, 6 bases remained unmatched. Per germline, CDR1 LGHDT and CDR2 YNNKEL (reference sequence). The CDR3 has 15 amino acids. The CDR3 region has the DNA TGTGCCAGCAGCCGAACAGGGGGCGGTGATCAGCCCCAGCATTTT. Its translation: CASSRTGGGDQPQHF.